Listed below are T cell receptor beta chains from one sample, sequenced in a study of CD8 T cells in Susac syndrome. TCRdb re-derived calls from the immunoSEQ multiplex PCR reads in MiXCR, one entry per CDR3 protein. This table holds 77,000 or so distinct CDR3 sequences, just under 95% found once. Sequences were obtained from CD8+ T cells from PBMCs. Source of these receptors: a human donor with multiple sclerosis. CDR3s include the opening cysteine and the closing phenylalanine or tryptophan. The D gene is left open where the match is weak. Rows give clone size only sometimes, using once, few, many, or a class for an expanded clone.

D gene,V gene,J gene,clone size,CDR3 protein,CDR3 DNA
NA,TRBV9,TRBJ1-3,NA,CASSAPPRGSGNTIYF,TGTGCCAGCAGCGCCCCACCCAGGGGCTCTGGAAACACCATATATTTT
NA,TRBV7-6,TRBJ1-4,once,CASSPSPGGPRSEKLFF,TGTGCCAGCAGCCCCTCTCCGGGAGGCCCGCGGAGTGAAAAACTGTTTTTT
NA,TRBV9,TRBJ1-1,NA,CASSASYRAEAFF,TGTGCCAGCAGCGCGAGTTACAGGGCTGAAGCTTTCTTT
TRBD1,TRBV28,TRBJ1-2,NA,CASRSPGQGNYGYTF,TGTGCCAGCAGATCTCCTGGACAGGGCAACTATGGCTACACCTTC
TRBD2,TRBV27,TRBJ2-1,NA,CASSFSLAGAYEQFF,TGTGCCAGCAGTTTCAGTCTAGCGGGAGCATATGAGCAGTTCTTC
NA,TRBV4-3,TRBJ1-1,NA,CASSQEGGSNTEAFF,TGCGCCAGCAGCCAAGAGGGAGGGTCAAACACTGAAGCTTTCTTT
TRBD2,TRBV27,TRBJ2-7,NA,CASSIAGATYEQYF,TGTGCCAGCAGCATCGCGGGAGCGACCTACGAGCAGTACTTC
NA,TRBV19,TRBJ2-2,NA,CASRGWESNTGELFF,TGTGCCAGCCGAGGCTGGGAGTCGAACACCGGGGAGCTGTTTTTT
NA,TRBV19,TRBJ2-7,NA,CASRTDVGDSYEQYF,TGTGCCAGTAGGACGGATGTTGGAGACTCCTACGAGCAGTACTTC
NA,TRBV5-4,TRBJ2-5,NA,CASSLEVARQETQYF,TGTGCCAGCAGCTTGGAGGTGGCCAGACAAGAGACCCAGTACTTC
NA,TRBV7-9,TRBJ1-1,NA,CASSPSYTEAFF,TGTGCCAGCAGCCCAAGTTACACTGAAGCTTTCTTT
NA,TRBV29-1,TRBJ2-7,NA,CSVVGLGNEQYF,TGCAGCGTTGTAGGGTTAGGGAACGAGCAGTACTTC
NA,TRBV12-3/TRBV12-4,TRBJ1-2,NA,CASSLRDGYTF,TGTGCCAGCAGTTTGAGGGATGGCTACACCTTC
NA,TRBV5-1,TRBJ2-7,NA,CASSLGIVRTRTARIGYEQYF,TGCGCCAGCAGCTTGGGAATTGTTAGGACTCGGACAGCGAGAATTGGTTACGAGCAGTACTTC
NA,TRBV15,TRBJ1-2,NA,CATSRPGLASSYGYTF,TGTGCCACCAGCAGACCGGGTCTAGCCTCCTCTTATGGCTACACCTTC
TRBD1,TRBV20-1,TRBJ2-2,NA,CSARDKQGAYGELFF,TGCAGTGCTAGAGATAAACAGGGGGCGTACGGGGAGCTGTTTTTT
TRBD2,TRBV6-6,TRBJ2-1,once,CASSTAGGAYNEQFF,TGTGCCAGCAGTACCGCGGGGGGGGCCTACAATGAGCAGTTCTTC
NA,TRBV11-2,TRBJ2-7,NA,CASSTLLVGEQYF,TGTGCCAGCAGTACATTACTCGTTGGCGAGCAGTACTTC
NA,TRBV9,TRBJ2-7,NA,CASSVGHGLSYEQYF,TGTGCCAGCAGCGTAGGTCACGGGCTATCCTACGAGCAGTACTTC
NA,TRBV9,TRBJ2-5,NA,CASSVGGTRDTQETQYF,TGTGCCAGCAGCGTAGGCGGAACACGGGACACCCAAGAGACCCAGTACTTC
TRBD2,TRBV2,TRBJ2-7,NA,CASGGLAGGLSYEQYF,TGTGCCAGCGGTGGACTAGCGGGGGGTCTTTCCTACGAGCAGTACTTC
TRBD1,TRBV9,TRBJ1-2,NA,CASSAGDRGRANYGYTF,TGTGCCAGCAGCGCCGGGGACAGGGGGCGGGCTAACTATGGCTACACCTTC
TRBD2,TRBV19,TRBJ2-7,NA,CASSASGSGYEQYF,TGTGCCAGTAGCGCCAGCGGGAGTGGGTACGAGCAGTACTTC
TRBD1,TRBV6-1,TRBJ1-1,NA,CASRFRQGMNTEAFF,TGTGCCAGCAGATTTAGACAGGGGATGAACACTGAAGCTTTCTTT
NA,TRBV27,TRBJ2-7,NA,CASSLSPITYEQYF,TGTGCCAGCAGTTTATCGCCCATAACCTACGAGCAGTACTTC
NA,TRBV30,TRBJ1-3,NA,CAWSDGFRENTIYF,TGTGCCTGGAGTGACGGCTTTAGAGAAAACACCATATATTTT
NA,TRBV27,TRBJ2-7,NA,CASSAGSSEQYF,TGTGCCAGCAGTGCCGGGTCTAGCGAGCAGTACTTC
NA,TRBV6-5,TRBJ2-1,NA,CASSYGAPPASSYNEQFF,TGTGCCAGCAGTTACGGGGCTCCCCCTGCGAGCTCCTACAATGAGCAGTTCTTC
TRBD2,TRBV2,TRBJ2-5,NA,CASSPSGRNQETQYF,TGTGCCAGCAGTCCTAGCGGGAGAAACCAAGAGACCCAGTACTTC
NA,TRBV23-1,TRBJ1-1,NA,CARCVRVWGWRNTEAFF,TGCGCCAGATGCGTGCGGGTTTGGGGTTGGAGGAACACTGAAGCTTTCTTT
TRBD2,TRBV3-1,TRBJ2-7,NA,CASSQDASGMLTYEQYF,TGTGCCAGCAGCCAAGACGCTAGCGGGATGCTGACCTACGAGCAGTACTTC
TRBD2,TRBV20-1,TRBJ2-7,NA,CSAITGTSGSYEQYF,TGCAGTGCTATAACCGGGACTAGCGGGAGCTACGAGCAGTACTTC
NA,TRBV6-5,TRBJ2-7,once,CASSYSANAWKYF,TGTGCCAGCAGTTACTCGGCTAACGCGTGGAAGTACTTC
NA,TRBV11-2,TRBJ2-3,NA,CASSSRGATDTQYF,TGTGCCAGCAGCTCCCGGGGAGCAACAGATACGCAGTATTTT
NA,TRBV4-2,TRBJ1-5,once,CASSHGGGNQPQHF,TGTGCCAGCAGCCATGGGGGGGGCAATCAGCCCCAGCATTTT
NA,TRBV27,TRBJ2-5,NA,CASSFVGAQETQYF,TGTGCCAGCAGTTTCGTCGGGGCCCAAGAGACCCAGTACTTC
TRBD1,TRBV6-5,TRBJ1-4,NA,CASSSPREQGNEKLFF,TGTGCCAGCAGTTCCCCTCGGGAACAGGGGAATGAAAAACTGTTTTTT
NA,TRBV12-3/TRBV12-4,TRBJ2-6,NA,CASSLVGANVLTF,TGTGCCAGCAGTCTTGTTGGGGCCAACGTCCTGACTTTC
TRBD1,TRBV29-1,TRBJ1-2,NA,CSVDGQGYGYTF,TGCAGCGTTGACGGACAGGGGTATGGCTACACCTTC
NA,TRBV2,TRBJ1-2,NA,CARGAGLNYGYTF,TGTGCCAGGGGGGCAGGTCTTAACTATGGCTACACCTTC
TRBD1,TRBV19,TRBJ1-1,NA,CASNPGGWDTEAFF,TGTGCCAGTAATCCAGGGGGCTGGGACACTGAAGCTTTCTTT
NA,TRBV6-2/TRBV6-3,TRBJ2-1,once,CASSYGALGEQFF,TGTGCCAGCAGTTACGGCGCACTCGGTGAGCAGTTCTTC
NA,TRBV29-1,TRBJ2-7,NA,CSVEGDGYEQYF,TGCAGCGTTGAGGGGGACGGCTACGAGCAGTACTTC
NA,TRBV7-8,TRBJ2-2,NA,CASSLGGTEATGELFF,TGTGCCAGCAGCTTAGGCGGGACAGAGGCCACCGGGGAGCTGTTTTTT
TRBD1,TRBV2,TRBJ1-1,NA,CASSDLTGQGVNTEAFF,TGTGCCAGCAGTGACCTGACAGGGCAAGGGGTGAACACTGAAGCTTTCTTT
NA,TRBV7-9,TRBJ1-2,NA,CASSLSPDRNYGYTF,TGTGCCAGCAGCCTCTCCCCAGACAGAAACTATGGCTACACCTTC
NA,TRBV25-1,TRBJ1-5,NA,CASTPGGVNQPQHF,TGTGCCAGCACCCCCGGGGGAGTGAATCAGCCCCAGCATTTT
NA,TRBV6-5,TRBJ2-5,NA,CASSPLPGQETQYF,TGTGCCAGCAGTCCCCTCCCGGGACAAGAGACCCAGTACTTC
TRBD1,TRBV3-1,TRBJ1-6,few,CASSSGQGSPLHF,TGTGCCAGCAGCTCGGGACAGGGTTCACCCCTCCACTTT
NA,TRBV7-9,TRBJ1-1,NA,CASSLVEAFF,TGTGCCAGCAGCTTAGTTGAAGCTTTCTTT
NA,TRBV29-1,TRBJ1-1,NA,CSVEDGAGTEAFF,TGCAGCGTTGAAGATGGGGCAGGGACTGAAGCTTTCTTT
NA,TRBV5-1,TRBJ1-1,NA,CASSLDIAEAFF,TGCGCCAGCAGCTTGGATATCGCTGAAGCTTTCTTT